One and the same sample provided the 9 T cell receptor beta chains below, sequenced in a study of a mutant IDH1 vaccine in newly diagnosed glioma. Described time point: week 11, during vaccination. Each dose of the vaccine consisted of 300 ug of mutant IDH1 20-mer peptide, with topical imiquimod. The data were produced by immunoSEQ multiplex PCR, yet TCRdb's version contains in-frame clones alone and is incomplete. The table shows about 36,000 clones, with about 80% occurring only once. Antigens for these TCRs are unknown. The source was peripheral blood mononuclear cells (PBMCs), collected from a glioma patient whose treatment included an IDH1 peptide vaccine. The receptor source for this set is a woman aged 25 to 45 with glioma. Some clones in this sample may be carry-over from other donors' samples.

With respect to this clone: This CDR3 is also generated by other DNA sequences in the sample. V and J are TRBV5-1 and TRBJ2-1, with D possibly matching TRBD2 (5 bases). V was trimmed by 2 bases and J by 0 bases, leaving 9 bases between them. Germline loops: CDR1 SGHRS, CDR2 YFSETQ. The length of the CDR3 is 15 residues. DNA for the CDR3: TGCGCCAGCAGCTTTGGCGGGTACTCCTACAATGAGCAGTTCTTC. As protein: CASSFGGYSYNEQFF.

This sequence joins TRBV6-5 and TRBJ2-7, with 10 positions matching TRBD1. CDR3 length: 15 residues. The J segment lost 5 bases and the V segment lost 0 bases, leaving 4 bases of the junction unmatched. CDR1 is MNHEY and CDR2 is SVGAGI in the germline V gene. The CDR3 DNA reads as TGTGCCAGCAGTTACTCCGGGACAGGGGCTGACGAGCAGTACTTC. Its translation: CASSYSGTGADEQYF.

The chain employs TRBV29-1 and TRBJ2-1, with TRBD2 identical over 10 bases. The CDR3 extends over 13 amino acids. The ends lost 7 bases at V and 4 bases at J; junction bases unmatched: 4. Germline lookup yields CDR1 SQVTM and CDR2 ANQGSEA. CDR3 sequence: CSGRTSGYNEQFF. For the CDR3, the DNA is TGCAGCGGCCGGACTAGCGGTTACAATGAGCAGTTCTTC.

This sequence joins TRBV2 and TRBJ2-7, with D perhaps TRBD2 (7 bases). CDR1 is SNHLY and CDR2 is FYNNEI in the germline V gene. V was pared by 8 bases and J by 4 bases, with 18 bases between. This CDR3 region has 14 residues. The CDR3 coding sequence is TGTGCCAGCTCGAGGGGGGGCCTTTTGTACGAGCAGTACTTC. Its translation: CASSRGGLLYEQYF. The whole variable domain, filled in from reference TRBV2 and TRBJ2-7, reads EPEVTQTPSHQVTQMGQEVILRCVPISNHLYFYWYRQILGQKVEFLVSFYNNEISEKSEIFDDQFSVERPDGSNFTLKIRSTKLEDSAMYFCASSRGGLLYEQYFGPGTRLTVT.

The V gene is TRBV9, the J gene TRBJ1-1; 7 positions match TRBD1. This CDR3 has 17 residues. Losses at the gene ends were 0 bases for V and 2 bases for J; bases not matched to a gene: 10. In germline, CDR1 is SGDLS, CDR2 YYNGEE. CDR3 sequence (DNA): TGTGCCAGCAGCGTAGCTAAGGGGGCCATTCCCAACACTGAAGCTTTCTTT. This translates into CASSVAKGAIPNTEAFF.

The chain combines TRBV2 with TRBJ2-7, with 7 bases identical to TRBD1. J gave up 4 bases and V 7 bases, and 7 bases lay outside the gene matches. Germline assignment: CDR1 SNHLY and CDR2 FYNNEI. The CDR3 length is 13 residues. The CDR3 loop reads CASTRDRPYEQYF. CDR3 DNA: TGTGCCAGCACCCGGGACAGACCTTACGAGCAGTACTTC.

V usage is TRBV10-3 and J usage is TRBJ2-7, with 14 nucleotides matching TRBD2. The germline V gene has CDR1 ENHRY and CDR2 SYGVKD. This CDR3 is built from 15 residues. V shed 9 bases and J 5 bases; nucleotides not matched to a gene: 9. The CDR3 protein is CAMRLAGGPEHEQYF. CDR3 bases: TGTGCCATGAGACTAGCGGGAGGGCCTGAACACGAGCAGTACTTC.

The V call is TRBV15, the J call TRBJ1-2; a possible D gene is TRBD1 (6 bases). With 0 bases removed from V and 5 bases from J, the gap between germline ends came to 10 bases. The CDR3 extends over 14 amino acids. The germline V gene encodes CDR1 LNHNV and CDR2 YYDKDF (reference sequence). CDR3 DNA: TGTGCCACCAGCAGAGATCTGGGGGCTTATGGCTACACCTTC. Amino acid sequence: CATSRDLGAYGYTF.

CDR3 in DNA: TGTGCCAGCAGCCAAGTAGGTTCCCTCGGAGGCCAGTACTTC. As protein: CASSQVGSLGGQYF. V usage is TRBV4-2 and J usage is TRBJ2-5, with D maybe TRBD2 (5 bases). CDR3 size: 14 residues. Between the trimmed V and J ends, which lost 1 base and 10 bases, there was a span of 16 bases. Germline V CDR1 and CDR2: LGHNA, YNFKEQ.